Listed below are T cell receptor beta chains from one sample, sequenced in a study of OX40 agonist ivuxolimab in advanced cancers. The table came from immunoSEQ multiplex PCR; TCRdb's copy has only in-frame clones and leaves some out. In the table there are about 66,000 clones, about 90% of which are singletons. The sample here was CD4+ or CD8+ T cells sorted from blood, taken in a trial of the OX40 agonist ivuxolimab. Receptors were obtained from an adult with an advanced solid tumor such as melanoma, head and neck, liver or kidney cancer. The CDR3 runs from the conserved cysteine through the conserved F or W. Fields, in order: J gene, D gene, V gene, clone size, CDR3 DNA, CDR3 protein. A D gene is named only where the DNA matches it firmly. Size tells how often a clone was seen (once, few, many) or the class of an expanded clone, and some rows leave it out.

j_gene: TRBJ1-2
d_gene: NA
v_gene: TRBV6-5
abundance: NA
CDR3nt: TGTGCCACCGATCCGGGGGGGGCGCGTGGCTACACCTTC
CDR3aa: CATDPGGARGYTF

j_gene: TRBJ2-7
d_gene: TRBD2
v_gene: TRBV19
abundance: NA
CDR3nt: TGTGCCAGTAGTACTCCGACTAGCGGGAGAGCTTTGGAGCAGTACTTC
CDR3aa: CASSTPTSGRALEQYF

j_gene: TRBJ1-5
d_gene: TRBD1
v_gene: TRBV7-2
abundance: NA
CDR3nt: TGTGCCAGCAGCGACAGGACAGGACGGCAGCCCCAGCATTTT
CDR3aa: CASSDRTGRQPQHF

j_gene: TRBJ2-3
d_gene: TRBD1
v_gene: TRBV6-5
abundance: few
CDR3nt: TGTGCCAGCAGGGGACAGGGGTGGACAGATACGCAGTATTTT
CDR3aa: CASRGQGWTDTQYF

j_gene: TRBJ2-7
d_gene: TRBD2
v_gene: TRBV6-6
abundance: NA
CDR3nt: TGTGCCAGCAGCCCCGGGACTAGCGTCCCCGAGCAGTACTTC
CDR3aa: CASSPGTSVPEQYF

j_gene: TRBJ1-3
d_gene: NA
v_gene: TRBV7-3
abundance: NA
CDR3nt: TGTGCCAGCAGCTTAGTTTTTGGGTCCACCATATATTTT
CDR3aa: CASSLVFGSTIYF

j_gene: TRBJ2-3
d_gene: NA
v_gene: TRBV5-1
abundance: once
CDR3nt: TGCGCCAGCAGCTTGGTTGCGTTGGTGGGGCTAGGGGGTACAGATACGCAGTATTTT
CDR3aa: CASSLVALVGLGGTDTQYF

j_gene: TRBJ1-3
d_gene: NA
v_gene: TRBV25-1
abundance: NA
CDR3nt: TGTGCCAGCAGTGAATCGGGGCGGAGCATAATCTCTGGAAACACCATATATTTT
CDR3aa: CASSESGRSIISGNTIYF

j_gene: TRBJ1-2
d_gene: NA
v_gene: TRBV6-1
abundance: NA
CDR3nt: TGTGCCAGCAGTGAAGCGGTTAGGGGAACGGGATATGGCTACACCTTC
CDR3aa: CASSEAVRGTGYGYTF

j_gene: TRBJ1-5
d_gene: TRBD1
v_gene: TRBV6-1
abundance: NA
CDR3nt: TGTGCCAGCAGTTCCCAGGGGGGGGGTCAGCCCCAGCATTTT
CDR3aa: CASSSQGGGQPQHF

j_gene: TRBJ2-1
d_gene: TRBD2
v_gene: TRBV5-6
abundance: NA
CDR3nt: TGTGCCAGCAGCTTGCCGGGAGGGCCCAGCGATGAGCAGTTCTTC
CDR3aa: CASSLPGGPSDEQFF

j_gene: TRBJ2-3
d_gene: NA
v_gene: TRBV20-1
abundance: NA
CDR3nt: TGCAGTGCTCCAGGTGCAGATACGCAGTATTTT
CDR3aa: CSAPGADTQYF

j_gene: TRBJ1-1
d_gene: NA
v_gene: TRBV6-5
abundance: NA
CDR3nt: TGTGCCAGCAGTGAGACAGTGAACACTGAAGCTTTCTTT
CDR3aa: CASSETVNTEAFF

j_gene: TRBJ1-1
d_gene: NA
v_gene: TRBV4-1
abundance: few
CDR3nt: TGCGCCAGCAGCCAGCCTCGGACGCGGGCTGAAGCTTTCTTT
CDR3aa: CASSQPRTRAEAFF

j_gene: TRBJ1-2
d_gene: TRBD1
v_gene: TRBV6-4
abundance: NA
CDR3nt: TGTGCCAGCAAACCCGGGACAGGGGCGAACTATGGCTACACCTTC
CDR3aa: CASKPGTGANYGYTF

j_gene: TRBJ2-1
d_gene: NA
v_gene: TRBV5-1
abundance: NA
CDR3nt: TGCGCCAGCAGCTCAGACAGTGTTACCTACAATGAGCAGTTCTTC
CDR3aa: CASSSDSVTYNEQFF

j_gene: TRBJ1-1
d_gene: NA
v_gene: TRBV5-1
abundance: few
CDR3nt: TGCGCCAGCACCCTAGAAATGACCAACACTGAAGCTTTCTTT
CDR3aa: CASTLEMTNTEAFF

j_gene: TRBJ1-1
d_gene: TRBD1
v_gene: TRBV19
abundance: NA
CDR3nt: TGTGCCAGTAGTACGACCGCATGGACAGGGCGAATGAACACTGAAGCTTTCTTT
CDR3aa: CASSTTAWTGRMNTEAFF

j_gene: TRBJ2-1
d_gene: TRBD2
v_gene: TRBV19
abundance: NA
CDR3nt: TGTGCCAGTAGTAGGACTAGCGGGATAGTCGTCTACAATGAGCAGTTCTTC
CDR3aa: CASSRTSGIVVYNEQFF

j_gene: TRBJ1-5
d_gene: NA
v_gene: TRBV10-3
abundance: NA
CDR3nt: TGTGCCATCAGGCCCGACGGTGGCAATCAGCCCCAGCATTTT
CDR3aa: CAIRPDGGNQPQHF

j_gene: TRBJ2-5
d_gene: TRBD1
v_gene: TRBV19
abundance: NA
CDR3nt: TGTGCCAGTAGTATTCAGGGGGCGGGGGAGACCCAGTACTTC
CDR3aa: CASSIQGAGETQYF

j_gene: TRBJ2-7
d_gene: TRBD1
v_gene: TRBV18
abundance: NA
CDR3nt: TGTGCCAGCTCAGAACAGGGGAATCCCTACGAGCAGTACTTC
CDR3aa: CASSEQGNPYEQYF

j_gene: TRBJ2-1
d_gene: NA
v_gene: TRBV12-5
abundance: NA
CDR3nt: TGTGCTAGTGGTTTGGTAGGTGGGATTAGCTCCTACAATGAGCAGTTCTTC
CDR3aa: CASGLVGGISSYNEQFF

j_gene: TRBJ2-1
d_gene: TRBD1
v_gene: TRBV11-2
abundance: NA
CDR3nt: TGTGCCACCTCCAACGACAGGGGGCTAAATGAGCAGTTCTTC
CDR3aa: CATSNDRGLNEQFF

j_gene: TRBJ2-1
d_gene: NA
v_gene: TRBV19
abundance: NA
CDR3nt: TGTGCCAGTAGTTGGGCGCACAATAACAATGAGCAGTTCTTC
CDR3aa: CASSWAHNNNEQFF

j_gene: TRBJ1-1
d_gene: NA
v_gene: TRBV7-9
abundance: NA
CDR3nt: TGTGCCAGCACCCCCCGGCAGGCGGGGGGAGCTTTCTTT
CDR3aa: CASTPRQAGGAFF

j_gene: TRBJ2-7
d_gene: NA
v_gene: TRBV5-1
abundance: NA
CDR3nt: TGCGCCAGCAGCCCGCGGGACCGAGCCTACGAGCAGTACTTC
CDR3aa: CASSPRDRAYEQYF

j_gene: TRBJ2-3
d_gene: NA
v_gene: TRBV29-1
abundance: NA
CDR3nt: TGCAGCGTTGAAGTGGGGGATACGCAGTATTTT
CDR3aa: CSVEVGDTQYF

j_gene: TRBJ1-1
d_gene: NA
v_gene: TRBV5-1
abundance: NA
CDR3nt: TGCGCCAGCAGCTTTTCAGGGAGGGAGGGAACTGAAGCTTTCTTT
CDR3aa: CASSFSGREGTEAFF

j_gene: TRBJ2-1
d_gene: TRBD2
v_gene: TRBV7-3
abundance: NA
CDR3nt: TGTGCCAGCAGCTTAAAGGGACTAGCGGGTAACTCCTACAATGAGCAGTTCTTC
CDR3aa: CASSLKGLAGNSYNEQFF

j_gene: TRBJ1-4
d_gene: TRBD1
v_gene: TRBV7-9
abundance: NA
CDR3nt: TGTGCCAGCAGCTGGGATGGGACAGGGTTAGGGGAAAAACTGTTTTTT
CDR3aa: CASSWDGTGLGEKLFF

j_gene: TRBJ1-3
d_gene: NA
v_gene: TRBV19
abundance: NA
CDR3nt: TGTGCCAGTAGTCCTTCGACAGTCTCTGGAAACACCATATATTTT
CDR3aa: CASSPSTVSGNTIYF

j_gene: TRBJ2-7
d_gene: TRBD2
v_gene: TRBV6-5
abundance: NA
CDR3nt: TGTGCCAGCAGTTCCCTTAGCGGGAGCTCCTACGAGCAGTACTTC
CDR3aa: CASSSLSGSSYEQYF

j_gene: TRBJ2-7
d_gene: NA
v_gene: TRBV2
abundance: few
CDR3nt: TGTGCCAGCAGTGAAATGAGGCTCTACGAGCAGTACTTC
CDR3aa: CASSEMRLYEQYF

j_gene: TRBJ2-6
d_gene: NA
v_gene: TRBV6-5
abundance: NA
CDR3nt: TGTGCCAGCAGTTACTCAGACTCTGCCGGGGCCAACGTCCTGACTTTC
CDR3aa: CASSYSDSAGANVLTF

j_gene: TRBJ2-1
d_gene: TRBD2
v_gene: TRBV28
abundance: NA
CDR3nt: TGTGCCAGCATCCCCTCGCTAGCGGGACGCAATGAGCAGTTCTTC
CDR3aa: CASIPSLAGRNEQFF

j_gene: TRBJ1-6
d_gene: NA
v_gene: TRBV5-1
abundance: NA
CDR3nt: TGCGCCAGCAGCAACTCCTATAATTCACCCCTCCACTTT
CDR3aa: CASSNSYNSPLHF

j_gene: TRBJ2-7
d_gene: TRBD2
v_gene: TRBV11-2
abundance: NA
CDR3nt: TGTGCCAGCAGCTTAGTCGGCGGGAGGGTAAACGAGCAGTACTTC
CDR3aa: CASSLVGGRVNEQYF

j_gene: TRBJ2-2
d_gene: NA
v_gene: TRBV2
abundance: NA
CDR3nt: TGTGCCAGCAGTGAGGAGCGGGCGAACACCGGGGAGCTGTTTTTT
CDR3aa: CASSEERANTGELFF

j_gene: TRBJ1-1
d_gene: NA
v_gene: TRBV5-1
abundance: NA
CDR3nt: TGCGCCAGCAGCTTGGGCATGCAGGGCGGTATGATGAACACTGAAGCTTTCTTT
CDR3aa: CASSLGMQGGMMNTEAFF

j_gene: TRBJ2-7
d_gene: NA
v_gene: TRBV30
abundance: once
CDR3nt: TGTGCCTGGGACAGCTCCTACGAGCAGTACTTC
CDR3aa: CAWDSSYEQYF

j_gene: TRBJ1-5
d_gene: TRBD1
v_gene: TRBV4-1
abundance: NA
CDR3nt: TGCGCCAGCAGGAAGGAGTCCGGGACAGGGGGGACAAATCAGCCCCAGCATTTT
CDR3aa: CASRKESGTGGTNQPQHF

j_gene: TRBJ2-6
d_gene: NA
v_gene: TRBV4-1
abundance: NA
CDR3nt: TGCGCCAGCACCAACATTGGGGCCAACGTCCTGACTTTC
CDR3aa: CASTNIGANVLTF

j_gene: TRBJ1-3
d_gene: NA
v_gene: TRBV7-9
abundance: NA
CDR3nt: TGTGCCAGCAGCACCGGACCGAGCTCTGGAAACACCATATATTTT
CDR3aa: CASSTGPSSGNTIYF